Reported below is one T cell receptor beta chain. What this receptor recognizes is not known. Base-call qualities are not available, and no considerably larger clone is one nucleotide away. Each collaborating institution followed its own protocols to collect whole blood in K2EDTA tubes. For TCRbeta analysis, collaborators shipped samples in one of three forms: frozen whole blood, isolated PBMCs, or DNA extracted from either of those sample types. The data are from a study of blood T cell repertoires in COVID-19 (TCRdb year 2020). Turning to the overall study: Collaborator samples came from the United States, Italy and Spain and covered acute and convalescent phases of COVID-19. The material from the prospective study consisted of cDNA or gDNA derived from T cells, B-cell-depleted T cells, or PBMCs. The dataset comprised deeply sampled blood TCRbeta repertoires from subjects exposed to, actively infected with, or recovered from COVID-19. The repertoires were made available in a free public database intended to serve as a resource for research on the immune response to SARS-CoV-2. Samples came from the ongoing ImmuneRACE study (first 160 participants) plus 1,254 subjects from 6 global collaborators. A de-identified subject ID, COVID-19 status, age in years and sex were almost always included in the sample metadata. HLA class I and class II types, where available, came from metadata supplied by the sample provider rather than from assay-based typing.

TCRbeta CDR3 regions were amplified from genomic DNA using the immunoSEQ Assay, a bias-controlled multiplex PCR. As for the original processing: The number of nucleated cells in each sample was estimated by amplification of reference gene primers within the assay. To quantify the absolute abundance of each unique TCRbeta CDR3 rearrangement, sequence reads were collapsed and filtered. For each sample, productive Simpson clonality was calculated as the square root of Simpson's diversity index across productive rearrangements. As stored in TCRdb, this immuneACCESS dataset retains in-frame rearrangements with V and J assigned. A fraction of the clones does not appear; measured against another copy, unresolved V genes explain less than half of the discrepancy, and the remainder lacks a known reason. V, J and clone size reflect that table, while D and trimming were determined from the DNA. In all, the sample holds some 100,000 clones, and about 77% of those were seen once. Clones ranked in the top ten supply around 30% of the sample.

Trimming costs V 5 bases and J 0 bases, and their ends lie 14 bases apart. The CDR3 runs 16 amino acids, cysteine and phenylalanine included. The kept DNA is CDR3 alone, 48 bases in frame from the first base. Via the germline V gene, CDR1 is SGHVS and CDR2 FQNEAQ. Study-wide findings and limitations: The amount of clinical and demographic metadata varied by source and participant and was provided uncurated.

The sample was peripheral blood. The chain joins TRBV7-8 to TRBJ1-3, with a weak D call of TRBD1 (5 bases match). This TCR was recovered from a man aged 65 to 79 with active or convalescent COVID-19. The CDR3 region has the sequence CASSMGLLDSGNTIYF. The DNA is as follows: TGTGCCAGCAGCATGGGACTGTTAGACTCTGGAAACACCATATATTTT. With the portions outside the CDR3 filled from the reference TRBV7-8 and TRBJ1-3 genes, the complete variable region becomes GAGVSQSPRYKVAKRGQDVALRCDPISGHVSLFWYQQALGQGPEFLTYFQNEAQLDKSGLPSDRFFAERPEGSVSTLKIQRTQQEDSAVYLCASSMGLLDSGNTIYFGEGSWLTVV.